This T cell receptor (beta chain) derives from a study of neoadjuvant anti-PD-1 for oral cavity cancer. Across the study: Around day 43, patients without progression received a fourth nivolumab dose before surgery. Whole-study findings and limits: TCR analyses covered only a few patients per response group.

The CDR3 is made up of 16 amino acids. V shed 0 bases, J shed 0 bases, and the junction held 3 bases outside the gene matches. The germline gives CDR1 SGHRS, CDR2 YFSETQ. Time point here: after neoadjuvant nivolumab, at surgical resection. Patients were newly diagnosed with stage II-IVA oral cavity squamous cell carcinoma without prior systemic or radiation treatment. Repertoires were generated with immunoSEQ multiplex PCR, while TCRdb's copy carries only in-frame clones and drops some. The data show some 9,500 clones, less than 75% seen once. Comment on this clone: The antigen remains undetermined.

The receptor was isolated from a person aged 35 to 85 with oral cavity squamous cell carcinoma. The chain couples TRBV5-1 to TRBJ2-1, with 7 bases that match TRBD2. The specimen was PBMCs, collected after nivolumab (anti-PD-1) treatment. CDR3: CASSLVSGGSYNEQFF. CDR3 sequence (DNA): TGCGCCAGCAGCTTGGTCTCGGGGGGCTCCTACAATGAGCAGTTCTTC. Filled out from reference TRBV5-1 and TRBJ2-1, the complete variable domain reads KAGVTQTPRYLIKTRGQQVTLSCSPISGHRSVSWYQQTPGQGLQFLFEYFSETQRNKGNFPGRFSGRQFSNSRSEMNVSTLELGDSALYLCASSLVSGGSYNEQFFGPGTRLTVL.